This TCR beta chain was profiled in a study of CD8+ T cells in alopecia areata. Whole-study results and caveats: With patients, TCR sharing proved less clear than in mice, a difference possibly related to HLA.

With V trimmed by 3 bases and J by 0 bases, 2 bases remained unmatched. CDR1 is SGDLS, CDR2 YYNGEE, per germline. This CDR3 is 15 amino acids long. The sequencing template was cDNA reverse transcribed from extracted RNA. Sequenced by immunoSEQ multiplex PCR; TCRdb stores in-frame clones only, minus some. The data contain tens of thousands of clones, approximately 60% of them singletons. PBMC-derived CD4+ and CD8+ T cells were sorted. As regards this clone: Its antigen is unknown.

The input for sequencing was CD8+ T cells sorted from blood, taken at week 0. The receptor was isolated from a human donor with alopecia areata. The rearrangement uses TRBV9 and TRBJ2-3; 9 bases line up with TRBD1. Here the CDR3 DNA reads TGTGCCAGCAGCGAACAGGGGGCTAGCACAGATACGCAGTATTTT. Encoded protein: CASSEQGASTDTQYF.